This TCR beta chain was profiled in a study of T cell responses to AZD1222 COVID-19 vaccine (TCRdb year 2021). With regard to the full study: A total of about 230 trial participants underwent TCR sequencing, of whom some 210 received two doses of AZD1222 and about 25 received two doses of the MenACWY control vaccine. Trial participants were enrolled by age into subgroups of 18-55, 56-69 and 70-plus years, and approximately 150, 30 and 60 TCR-sequenced participants, respectively, were included in these subgroups. The investigation overall reported the following: Participants were mostly white British, with more females than males. The authors suggested clonal diversity may have been underestimated. In the small 56-69-year group, the increase in depth fell short of significance, most likely because of low power. Conclusions about previously exposed vaccinees were limited because only six AZD1222 recipients were SARS-CoV-2 seropositive at baseline. Spike-specific TCR breadth and depth rose significantly after two AZD1222 doses compared with day 0 and with MenACWY recipients. Because no day 14 peak-response samples were available, the repertoires could be characterized only after the peak T cell response. Epitopes outside the regions mutated in the B.1.351 and B.1.1.7 variants were reportedly recognized by nearly half of the unique spike-specific TCRs. Vaccine-associated CD4 TCRs spanned the whole spike protein, with dominant responses in regions 160-218 and 743-854.

The sample's time point label, in plain terms: about 28 days (+/-7) after the second vaccine dose. AZD1222 recipients given second doses at about 4 weeks or at about 12 weeks were pooled, since spike-specific TCR depth and breadth were not found to differ between the two schedules. Vaccinee samples were obtained from the UK trials COV001 and COV002, which included a single-blind randomized controlled phase 2/3 trial of AZD1222 (ChAdOx1 nCoV-19) in healthy adults. For TCRbeta chain sequencing, PBMC samples from trial participants were taken at day 0 and at day 28 after the second dose. This clone appeared once. The antigen this receptor binds is unknown. No quality values exist for individual bases; no much larger clone is one base distant. Taken from cysteine to phenylalanine, the CDR3 has 13 residues. The kept DNA is CDR3 alone, 39 bases in frame from the first base. In the germline V gene, CDR1 corresponds to MGHDK and CDR2 to SYGVNS. Compared with germline, V lacks 6 bases and J lacks 4 bases; bases without a gene match: 6.

The CDR3 regions of human TCRbeta chains were analyzed by immunosequencing. The published analysis was carried out like this. TCRs in the repertoires were matched against a reference library of SARS-CoV-2-specific TCRs that had been generated with the MIRA antigen-specificity platform. Breadth was defined as the fraction of unique TCRs that were SARS-CoV-2-associated, and depth was defined as the fraction of total T cells that were SARS-CoV-2-associated. Using the MIRA data, each spike-specific TCR was assigned both to the spike region to which the TCR was reactive and to a CD4 or CD8 class. Log10-transformed breadth and depth values were compared by one-way ANOVA with Sidak's multiple comparisons tests. Held by TCRdb, this immuneACCESS table contains in-frame sequences only and omits some clones. Under half of the omission traces to an unresolved V gene where checked; the cause of the rest is unknown. V, J and clone size are taken as reported in that table, and D and trimming were inferred from the DNA itself. This sample gives around 140,000 clones in total; roughly nine tenths of them show up just once. The ten biggest clones cover under 2% of the sample.

This clonotype was sampled from an adult who received the AZD1222 COVID-19 vaccine. Sample: peripheral blood, taken 28 days after the second AZD1222 dose. The rearranged chain carries TRBV25-1 and TRBJ2-7; the junction holds 7 bases that match TRBD2. The DNA sequence reads TGTGCCAGCAGCTGGGGAGCGGGGTACGAGCAGTACTTC. It translates as CASSWGAGYEQYF.